This TCR beta chain appears in the sequencing data of a study of shared clonotypes between healthy human individuals. CDR3 length equals 13 residues. The V and J ends lost 1 base and 6 bases respectively, with 10 bases between them. Germline values: CDR1 SGHNT, CDR2 YENEEA. The authors ran the assay at deep level. Only in-frame clones appear in the TCRdb table, and some are missing; sequencing was by immunoSEQ multiplex PCR. The profile shows some 2.3 million clones, roughly 93% of them singletons. This chain links TRBV11-3 with TRBJ2-7; no clear D. This clonotype was sampled from a man aged 18 to 35 in good health. Some clones in this sample may be carry-over from other donors' samples. Material for sequencing was naive CD4+ T cells from PBMCs. Subset here: CD45RA+ positively selected. CDR3 bases: TGTGCCAGCAGCTTAGTCCGGACCGGCGAGCAGTACTTC. Amino acid sequence: CASSLVRTGEQYF.